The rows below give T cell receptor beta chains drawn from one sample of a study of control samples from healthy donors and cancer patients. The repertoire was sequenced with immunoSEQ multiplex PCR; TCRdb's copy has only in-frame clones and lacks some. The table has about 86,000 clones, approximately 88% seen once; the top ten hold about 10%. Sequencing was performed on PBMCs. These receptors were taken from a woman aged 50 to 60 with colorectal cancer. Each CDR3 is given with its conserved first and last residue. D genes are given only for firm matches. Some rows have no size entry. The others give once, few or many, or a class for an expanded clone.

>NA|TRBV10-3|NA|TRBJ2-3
TGTGCCATCGGGCCGGGATCCGGGGCAGATACGCAGTATTTT
CAIGPGSGADTQYF
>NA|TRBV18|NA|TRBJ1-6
TGTGCCAGCTCACCACGGGACCGAGCTAATAATTCACCCCTCCACTTT
CASSPRDRANNSPLHF
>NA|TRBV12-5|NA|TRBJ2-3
TGTGCTAGTGGTTTGGACCAAGATACGCAGTATTTT
CASGLDQDTQYF
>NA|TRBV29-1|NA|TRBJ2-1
TGCAGCGTTGAATTGGAGTCAACTGAGCAGTTCTTC
CSVELESTEQFF
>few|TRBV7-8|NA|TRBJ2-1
TGTGCCAGCAGCTTAGCTCAACAGACCCATGAGCAGTTCTTC
CASSLAQQTHEQFF
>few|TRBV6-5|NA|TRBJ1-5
TGTGCCAGCAGTTACAACGGACCCTATAGCAATCAGCCCCAGCATTTT
CASSYNGPYSNQPQHF
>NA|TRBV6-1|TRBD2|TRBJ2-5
TGTGCCAGCAGTGACCTAAGCGGGGTGATTCCAACGGAGACCCAGTACTTC
CASSDLSGVIPTETQYF
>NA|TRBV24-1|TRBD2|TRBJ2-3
TGTGCCACCAGTGATGTCGGGGGGGGCCTGGGGGCAGATACGCAGTATTTT
CATSDVGGGLGADTQYF
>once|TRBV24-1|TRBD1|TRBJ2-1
TGTGCCACCAGGGACAGGGGCGGTGAGCAGTTCTTC
CATRDRGGEQFF
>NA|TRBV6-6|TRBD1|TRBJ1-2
TGTGCCAGCAGTCAATTGACAGGGGGCGATAACTATGGCTACACCTTC
CASSQLTGGDNYGYTF
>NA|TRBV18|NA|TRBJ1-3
TGTGCCAGCTCACCAGGGGTCACTGGAAACACCATATATTTT
CASSPGVTGNTIYF
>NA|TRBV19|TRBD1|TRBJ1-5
TGTGCCAGTAGTTCCATAGACAGGGGGACAAATCAGCCCCAGCATTTT
CASSSIDRGTNQPQHF
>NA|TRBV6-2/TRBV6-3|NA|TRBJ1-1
TGTGCCAGCAGTTACAACCAGGGACGATTGGATACTGAAGCTTTCTTT
CASSYNQGRLDTEAFF
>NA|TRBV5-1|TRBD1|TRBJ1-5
TGCGCCAGCAGCCCCCAGGGGGCGCAGGGGCAGCCCCAGCATTTT
CASSPQGAQGQPQHF
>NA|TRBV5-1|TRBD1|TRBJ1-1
TGCGCCAGCAGCTCAGAGACAGGGGGATGGACTGAAGCTTTCTTT
CASSSETGGWTEAFF
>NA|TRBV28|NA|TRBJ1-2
TGTGCCAGCAGTTCTCTGACAGCGCAAAACTATGGCTACACCTTC
CASSSLTAQNYGYTF
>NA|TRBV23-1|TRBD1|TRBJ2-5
TGCGCCAGCAGTCAAGGACAGGGGATGACTCAAGAGACCCAGTACTTC
CASSQGQGMTQETQYF
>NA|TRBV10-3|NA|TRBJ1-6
TGTGCCAGCACCGGGATACTGAATTCACCCCTCCACTTT
CASTGILNSPLHF
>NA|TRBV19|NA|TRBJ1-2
TGTGCCAGTAGTAAGATAGGGCTGAACTATGGCTACACCTTC
CASSKIGLNYGYTF
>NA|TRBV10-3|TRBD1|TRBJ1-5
TGTGCCATCAGTGAGTCAGGACAGGGAGGTCAGCCCCAGCATTTT
CAISESGQGGQPQHF
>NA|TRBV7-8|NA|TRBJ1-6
TGTGCCAGCAGCTTAGTAGGGGATAATTCACCCCTCCACTTT
CASSLVGDNSPLHF
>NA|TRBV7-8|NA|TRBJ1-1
TGTGCCAGCAGCCCTAGCGCTTTGGGGCCCAGCACTGAAGCTTTCTTT
CASSPSALGPSTEAFF
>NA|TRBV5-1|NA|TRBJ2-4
TGCGCCAGCAGCCTCTTCCCAGGAGGGGAAAACATTCAGTACTTC
CASSLFPGGENIQYF
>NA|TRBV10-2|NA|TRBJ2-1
TGCGCCAGCAGCCCGGACGGGGGCGGAACCAATGAGCAGTTCTTC
CASSPDGGGTNEQFF
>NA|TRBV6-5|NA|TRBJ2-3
TGTGCCAGCAGCCGGGACTCTATTAGCACAGATACGCAGTATTTT
CASSRDSISTDTQYF